The 30 T cell receptor beta chains listed next were all sequenced from one sample in a study of shared clonotypes between healthy human individuals. Data came from immunoSEQ multiplex PCR; TCRdb stores just in-frame clones and leaves some out. The profile covers a few hundred thousand clones, with around 97% appearing a single time and 0.057% taken by the ten largest. Material for sequencing was naive CD4+ T cells sorted from blood. Subset of the sample: CD45RA+ positively selected. All receptors come from a woman in her 30s in good health.

The V gene is TRBV7-2, the J gene TRBJ2-3; D call uncertain. The CDR3 sequence is 13 residues long. V was trimmed by 7 bases and J by 2 bases, leaving 10 bases between them. In germline, CDR1 is SGHTA, CDR2 FQGNSA. CDR3 sequence reads: CASKGNPTDTQYF. CDR3 nucleotides: TGTGCCAGCAAGGGTAACCCCACAGATACGCAGTATTTT.

The rearrangement uses TRBV28 and TRBJ2-7; D might be TRBD2 (6 bases). CDR3 length equals 13 residues. The V gene's germline CDR1 is MDHEN and CDR2 SYDVKM. V lost 7 bases, J lost 2 bases, and 12 bases lay in between. CDR3 loop: CASMGGVTYEQYF. CDR3 DNA: TGTGCCAGCATGGGCGGGGTGACCTACGAGCAGTACTTC.

The chain carries TRBV4-1 and TRBJ2-7; 8 nucleotides agree with TRBD1. Germline V gene lookup returns CDR1 MGHRA and CDR2 YSYEKL. The junction had 3 bases not matched to a gene; V was cut back by 4 bases and J by 1 base. The CDR3 has 14 residues. The CDR3 is CASSRTGKSYEQYF. CDR3 sequence (DNA): TGCGCCAGCAGCCGGACAGGGAAATCCTACGAGCAGTACTTC.

The CDR3: CASTPFGSSYNEQFF. The CDR3 coding sequence is TGTGCCAGTACCCCTTTTGGGAGCTCCTACAATGAGCAGTTCTTC. V and J are TRBV19 and TRBJ2-1; perhaps TRBD2 as D (5 bases). Trimming took off 7 bases at V and 0 bases at J, with 13 bases between the two ends. This CDR3 is built from 15 residues. Per germline, CDR1 LNHDA and CDR2 SQIVND (reference sequence).

The chain has TRBV14 and TRBJ1-6; a weak D match, TRBD1 (5 bases). The CDR3 loop spans 15 amino acids. The V gene lost 4 bases and the J gene lost 5 bases, with 12 bases spanning the gap. The germline gives CDR1 SGHDN, CDR2 FVKESK. This chain's CDR3 is CASSRTGPNNSPLHF. As DNA, the CDR3 is TGTGCCAGCAGCCGAACGGGACCGAATAATTCACCCCTCCACTTT.

The V and J genes are TRBV4-1 and TRBJ1-1; no clear D gene. CDR3 length: 12 amino acids. CDR1 is MGHRA and CDR2 is YSYEKL in the germline V gene. Trimming pared 4 bases from V and 10 bases from J, leaving 13 bases between. DNA for the CDR3: TGCGCCAGCAGCCCTACAGCCGGGAGAGCTTTCTTT. Its translation is CASSPTAGRAFF.

This clone was found once. The J gene is TRBJ2-7, the V gene TRBV5-1; TRBD1 matches at 8 bases. Germline CDR1 SGHRS, CDR2 YFSETQ. V shed 5 bases and J 8 bases; nucleotides not matched to a gene: 9. The CDR3 runs 13 residues. This CDR3 is CASSADRGFKQYF. DNA of the CDR3: TGCGCCAGCAGTGCAGACAGGGGTTTCAAGCAGTACTTC.

The gene calls are TRBV19 and TRBJ1-1, with 8 bases aligning to TRBD1. Per the germline V gene, CDR1 is LNHDA and CDR2 is SQIVND (reference sequence). The CDR3 is 14 amino acids. V lost 6 bases to trimming and J lost 2 bases; unmatched junction nucleotides: 5. The CDR3 nucleotides are TGTGCCAGTAGAAGGACAGGGCAAAACACTGAAGCTTTCTTT. Protein product: CASRRTGQNTEAFF.

The chain has TRBV5-5 and TRBJ2-5; no firm D call. Germline loops: CDR1 SGHKS, CDR2 YYEKEE (reference sequence). The V and J ends lost 0 bases and 0 bases respectively, with 9 bases between them. The CDR3 totals 15 residues. Here the CDR3 reads CASSLGRIDQETQYF. DNA of the CDR3: TGTGCCAGCAGCTTGGGAAGGATAGACCAAGAGACCCAGTACTTC.

The V and J genes are TRBV29-1 and TRBJ2-5; unclear D gene. V lost 5 bases to trimming and J lost 5 bases, with 12 bases between them. Germline V gene data show CDR1 as SQVTM and CDR2 as ANQGSEA. The CDR3 is 12 amino acids. CDR3 in amino acids: CSVSGLRETQYF. The DNA for the CDR3 is TGCAGCGTTTCCGGGCTTAGGGAGACCCAGTACTTC.

V is TRBV10-3 and J is TRBJ1-1; 7 nucleotides line up with TRBD1. After removal of 10 bases from V and 7 bases from J, the junction contained 9 bases not matched to a gene. The germline CDR1 and CDR2 sequences are ENHRY and SYGVKD. The CDR3 runs 12 residues. CDR3 sequence reads: CATSTGVFEAFF. The CDR3 DNA follows: TGTGCCACCTCCACAGGGGTATTTGAAGCTTTCTTT.

The rearrangement links TRBV30 to TRBJ1-3; D is ambiguous. CDR1 and CDR2 (germline): GTSNPN, SVGIG (reference sequence). The CDR3 loop spans 13 amino acids. The V end was cut by 4 bases, the J end by 4 bases, with 11 bases between. Here the CDR3 DNA reads TGTGCCTGGACAACGGGTTCGGGAAACACCATATATTTT. It specifies CAWTTGSGNTIYF.

The V call is TRBV5-8, the J call TRBJ1-3, with D possibly TRBD1 on 5 matching bases. Germline V gene lookup returns CDR1 SGHTS and CDR2 YDEGEE. This CDR3 is built from 16 residues. V shed 5 bases and J shed 0 bases, with 15 bases lying between them. CDR3 coding DNA: TGTGCCAGCAGTTACGGGACGGTGAGCTCTGGAAACACCATATATTTT. This gives the protein CASSYGTVSSGNTIYF.

The chain is built from TRBV7-9 and TRBJ1-2, with 11 positions matching TRBD1. The CDR3 has 15 amino acids. Trimming took 6 bases from V and 6 from J; bases not matched to a gene: 9. Germline loops: CDR1 SEHNR, CDR2 FQNEAQ (reference sequence). In nucleotides, the CDR3 is TGTGCCAGCAGGCTTGGACAGGGGGCGGGTGATGGCTACACCTTC. Residues: CASRLGQGAGDGYTF.

This chain connects TRBV6-1 to TRBJ2-5; D call uncertain. The CDR3 covers 13 residues. Trimming took 1 base from V and 8 from J, leaving 11 bases between them. In germline, CDR1 is MNHNS, CDR2 SASEGT. The CDR3: CASSEELLTTQYF. The CDR3 DNA follows: TGTGCCAGCAGTGAAGAACTGCTGACCACCCAGTACTTC.

The chain is built from TRBV27 and TRBJ2-3; 8 bases agree with TRBD1. The CDR3 spans 16 residues. Germline CDR1 reads MNHEY; CDR2 reads SMNVEV (reference sequence). Trimming at V came to 6 bases and at J to 2 bases, leaving 10 bases not matched to a gene. The CDR3 here is CASRPGTGLVTDTQYF. CDR3 bases: TGTGCCAGCAGACCCGGGACAGGTCTAGTCACAGATACGCAGTATTTT.

The chain combines TRBV28 with TRBJ1-6; TRBD1 matches at 8 bases. In germline, CDR1 is MDHEN, CDR2 SYDVKM. The V gene end was trimmed by 4 bases and the J gene end by 6 bases; junction bases not matched to a gene: 11. The CDR3 loop spans 17 amino acids. CDR3 sequence (DNA): TGTGCCAGCAGTTCTCTGACAGGGGTAAAGGGTAATTCACCCCTCCACTTT. It specifies CASSSLTGVKGNSPLHF. Together with reference TRBV28 and TRBJ1-6, the CDR3 gives the full variable domain: DVKVTQSSRYLVKRTGEKVFLECVQDMDHENMFWYRQDPGLGLRLIYFSYDVKMKEKGDIPEGYSVSREKKERFSLILESASTNQTSMYLCASSSLTGVKGNSPLHFGNGTRLTVT.

The chain has TRBV7-9 and TRBJ2-7; 7 bases align to TRBD1. Looked up from germline, CDR1 is SEHNR and CDR2 is FQNEAQ (reference sequence). V was clipped by 3 bases and J by 0 bases; unmatched bases: 5. The CDR3 runs to 15 residues. The CDR3 is CASSFGDSSSYEQYF. CDR3 nucleotides: TGTGCCAGCAGCTTCGGGGACAGCAGCTCCTACGAGCAGTACTTC.

The rearrangement uses TRBV28 and TRBJ1-5; unclear D gene. Looked up from germline, CDR1 is MDHEN and CDR2 is SYDVKM. The CDR3 has 12 residues. The V end was cut by 6 bases, the J end by 3 bases, with 6 bases between. CDR3 in DNA: TGTGCCAGCAGCTTCCCCAATCAGCCCCAGCATTTT. As protein: CASSFPNQPQHF. Based on the CDR3 plus reference TRBV28 and TRBJ1-5, the full variable domain is DVKVTQSSRYLVKRTGEKVFLECVQDMDHENMFWYRQDPGLGLRLIYFSYDVKMKEKGDIPEGYSVSREKKERFSLILESASTNQTSMYLCASSFPNQPQHFGDGTRLSIL.

This chain connects TRBV7-9 to TRBJ1-4; possible D gene TRBD1, 6 bases. The germline CDR1 and CDR2 sequences are SEHNR and FQNEAQ (reference sequence). The CDR3 loop spans 15 amino acids. V was trimmed by 5 bases and J by 0 bases, leaving 10 bases between them. CDR3 DNA: TGTGCCAGCAGCCCCCGGACAGCAACTAATGAAAAACTGTTTTTT. Translating it yields CASSPRTATNEKLFF.

This clone was counted once. V is TRBV11-2 and J is TRBJ2-7; D not resolved. Trimming left V 4 bases short and J 3 bases short, with 7 bases between. Germline V gene lookup returns CDR1 SGHAT and CDR2 FQNNGV. The CDR3 runs 12 residues. The CDR3 sequence is CASSSLYYEQYF. In DNA, the CDR3 is TGTGCCAGCAGCTCTCTCTACTACGAGCAGTACTTC.

The chain links TRBV28 to TRBJ1-2; 8 positions match TRBD1. CDR1 MDHEN and CDR2 SYDVKM come from the germline V gene. V was clipped by 6 bases and J by 13 bases; unmatched bases: 10. The CDR3 covers 12 residues. This chain's CDR3 is CASSQRTGQVTF. The CDR3 bases are TGTGCCAGCAGCCAAAGGACAGGGCAAGTCACCTTC.

This clone was observed once. V usage is TRBV7-9 and J usage is TRBJ2-7; 11 nucleotides align to TRBD1. Per the germline V gene, CDR1 is SEHNR and CDR2 is FQNEAQ (reference sequence). This CDR3 has 15 residues. Losses at the gene ends were 5 bases for V and 2 bases for J; bases not matched to a gene: 5. The chain's CDR3 is CASSGWDRGTYEQYF. The CDR3 coding sequence is TGTGCCAGCAGCGGATGGGACAGGGGGACCTACGAGCAGTACTTC.

The chain is built from TRBV7-9 and TRBJ1-4, with D possibly being TRBD1 (6 bases). CDR1 is SEHNR and CDR2 is FQNEAQ in the germline V gene (reference sequence). The V end was cut by 5 bases, the J end by 8 bases, with 9 bases between. CDR3 length equals 12 residues. In DNA form, the CDR3 reads TGTGCCAGCAGCGGTCAGGGGGAAAAACTGTTTTTT. Protein sequence: CASSGQGEKLFF. Variable domain in full (rest from reference TRBV7-9 and TRBJ1-4): DTGVSQNPRHKITKRGQNVTFRCDPISEHNRLYWYRQTLGQGPEFLTYFQNEAQLEKSRLLSDRFSAERPKGSFSTLEIQRTEQGDSAMYLCASSGQGEKLFFGSGTQLSVL.

The rearrangement joins TRBV5-4 to TRBJ2-7, with D possibly being TRBD1 (5 bases). The CDR3 extends over 15 amino acids. CDR1 and CDR2 (germline): SGHNT, YYREEE (reference sequence). Trimming pared 6 bases from V and 3 bases from J, leaving 19 bases between. CDR3 region: CASNLFGANRYEQYF. The CDR3 DNA reads as TGTGCCAGCAATCTTTTTGGGGCTAATCGCTACGAGCAGTACTTC.

This chain uses TRBV13 with TRBJ2-3, with D possibly matching TRBD1 (6 bases). The germline gives CDR1 PRHDT, CDR2 FYEKMQ (reference sequence). The CDR3 extends over 15 amino acids. Trimming stripped 1 base from V and 2 bases from J, with 10 bases between. CDR3 protein: CASSLVGQNTDTQYF. Here the CDR3 DNA reads TGTGCCAGCAGCTTAGTGGGACAAAACACAGATACGCAGTATTTT.

Notes on this clone: The identical CDR3 is also encoded by other nucleotide sequences in the sample. The rearrangement joins TRBV5-1 to TRBJ1-1; no clear D. The CDR3 runs to 13 residues. Per the germline V gene, CDR1 is SGHRS and CDR2 is YFSETQ. With 3 bases removed from V and 1 base from J, the gap between germline ends came to 7 bases. The CDR3 nucleotides read TGCGCCAGCAGCTCCGACGGGAACACTGAAGCTTTCTTT. Residues: CASSSDGNTEAFF.

The chain recombines TRBV18 with TRBJ2-3, with D perhaps TRBD2 (6 bases). In germline, CDR1 is KGHSH, CDR2 LQKENI. This CDR3 comprises 15 residues. V lost 3 bases and J lost 2, with 12 bases in between. CDR3 in amino acids: CASSPRDSNTDTQYF. The CDR3 region has the DNA TGTGCCAGCTCACCCCGGGACTCAAACACAGATACGCAGTATTTT.

The chain recombines TRBV5-1 with TRBJ1-3; 7 nucleotides align to TRBD1. V trimming: 4 bases; J trimming: 0 bases; junction bases outside the gene matches: 4. The CDR3 runs to 15 residues. From germline, CDR1 is SGHRS and CDR2 YFSETQ. The chain's CDR3 is CASSQGTVSGNTIYF. The CDR3 DNA reads TGCGCCAGCAGCCAGGGGACAGTCTCTGGAAACACCATATATTTT.

This clone has a single count. The J gene is TRBJ2-3, the V gene TRBV19; 9 bases fit TRBD2. The germline gives CDR1 LNHDA, CDR2 SQIVND (reference sequence). The length of the CDR3 is 13 residues. V lost 3 bases and J lost 7; bases outside the gene matches: 2. For the CDR3, the DNA is TGTGCCAGTAGTATCCTAGCGGGAAATACGCAGTATTTT. Its translation: CASSILAGNTQYF.